This entry lists 23 T cell receptor beta chains sequenced from one sample in a study of blood T cell repertoires in COVID-19. Assay: immunoSEQ multiplex PCR; the TCRdb copy retains only in-frame clones and omits some. Of under 95,000 clones in the sample, roughly 82% are singletons; the top ten hold more than 1%. Sequencing was performed on peripheral blood. All receptors come from an elderly woman with acute or convalescent COVID-19.

V usage is TRBV7-8 and J usage is TRBJ1-3, with D possibly being TRBD1 (6 bases). This CDR3 has 17 residues. CDR1 and CDR2 (germline): SGHVS, FQNEAQ. Trimming shortened V by 1 base and J by 1 base, and 14 bases separated the two germline ends. The CDR3 coding sequence is TGTGCCAGCAGCTTAGTTCCCAGGGGTGCATCTGGAAACACCATATATTTT. Translation gives CASSLVPRGASGNTIYF.

CDR3 nucleotides: TGTGCCAGCAGCTCGTTTTTGACAGCAGCCTACGAGCAGTACTTC. Protein product: CASSSFLTAAYEQYF. The rearrangement joins TRBV14 to TRBJ2-7; maybe TRBD1 (5 bases). Trimming pared 5 bases from V and 2 bases from J, leaving 16 bases between. Germline lookup yields CDR1 SGHDN and CDR2 FVKESK. The CDR3 extends over 15 amino acids.

The chain combines TRBV5-4 with TRBJ1-2, with unresolved D. Trimming stripped 4 bases from V and 8 bases from J, with 15 bases between. This CDR3 region has 13 residues. Germline V gives CDR1 SGHNT, CDR2 YYREEE (reference sequence). The CDR3 spells CASSPPGGRGYTF. The CDR3 region has the DNA TGTGCCAGCAGCCCCCCCGGAGGGCGCGGCTACACCTTC. Variable domain in full (rest from reference TRBV5-4 and TRBJ1-2): ETGVTQSPTHLIKTRGQQVTLRCSSQSGHNTVSWYQQALGQGPQFIFQYYREEENGRGNFPPRFSGLQFPNYSSELNVNALELDDSALYLCASSPPGGRGYTFGSGTRLTVV.

The chain recombines TRBV5-1 with TRBJ2-1; the match to TRBD2 covers 9 bases. CDR3 size: 14 residues. V lost 5 bases and J lost 5; bases outside the gene matches: 5. Germline V gives CDR1 SGHRS, CDR2 YFSETQ. The chain's CDR3 is CASRGTSNNNEQFF. The CDR3 nucleotides read TGCGCCAGCAGGGGGACTAGCAATAACAATGAGCAGTTCTTC.

The gene calls are TRBV5-1 and TRBJ2-7; a weak D match, TRBD1 (7 bases). Germline V lookup: CDR1 SGHRS, CDR2 YFSETQ. This CDR3 spans 16 amino acids. V was pared by 0 bases and J by 2 bases, with 15 bases between. The CDR3 DNA reads as TGCGCCAGCAGCTTGGTCCTCCAGGGGGGAACCTACGAGCAGTACTTC. This codes for CASSLVLQGGTYEQYF.

This clone has just a few counts. The chain couples TRBV6-6 to TRBJ1-1; 7 bases line up with TRBD1. The CDR3 runs to 14 residues. V lost 6 bases, J lost 5 bases, and 9 bases stayed unmatched. Germline CDR1 MNHNY, CDR2 SVGAGI (reference sequence). CDR3 loop: CASRAGQVWTEAFF. Here the CDR3 DNA reads TGTGCCAGCAGGGCAGGACAGGTGTGGACTGAAGCTTTCTTT.

This sequence joins TRBV7-8 and TRBJ2-7; TRBD1 agrees at 7 bases. With 0 bases clipped from V and 0 bases from J, the junction kept 2 bases outside the gene matches. Looked up from germline, CDR1 is SGHVS and CDR2 is FQNEAQ. The CDR3 runs to 15 residues. The CDR3 loop is CASSLAGQPSYEQYF. The CDR3, as DNA: TGTGCCAGCAGCTTAGCGGGACAGCCCTCCTACGAGCAGTACTTC.

J is TRBJ2-5 and V is TRBV19; 14 bases fit TRBD2. The J segment lost 6 bases and the V segment lost 3 bases, leaving 15 bases of the junction unmatched. CDR1 is LNHDA and CDR2 is SQIVND in the germline V gene (reference sequence). The CDR3 runs 19 residues. This CDR3 is CASSMGRRLAGGPNQTQYF. The CDR3 bases are TGTGCCAGTAGTATGGGGCGCCGACTAGCGGGAGGGCCTAACCAGACCCAGTACTTC.

DNA of the CDR3: TGTGCCAGCAGTTGGGGCCAGGGGGCTGGACGGGGCTACACCTTC. Translation gives CASSWGQGAGRGYTF. The J gene is TRBJ1-2, the V gene TRBV27; 8 bases are shared with TRBD1. Germline CDR1 MNHEY, CDR2 SMNVEV (reference sequence). There are 15 residues in the CDR3. V shed 4 bases and J 8 bases; nucleotides not matched to a gene: 12.

J is TRBJ2-3 and V is TRBV3-1 (or the pseudogene TRBV3-2); possible D gene TRBD2, 6 bases. Trimming stripped 1 base from V and 1 base from J, with 18 bases between. Germline V gene data show CDR1 as LGHDT and CDR2 as YNNKEL (reference sequence). The CDR3 has 18 amino acids. This chain's CDR3 is CASSQGIGGKEGTDTQYF. CDR3 bases: TGTGCCAGCAGCCAAGGGATCGGCGGGAAGGAGGGCACAGATACGCAGTATTTT.

The chain joins TRBV5-1 to TRBJ2-2; TRBD2 matches 9 bases. There are 15 residues in the CDR3. Trimming removed 4 bases from V and 0 bases from J; junction bases left unmatched: 1. Germline values: CDR1 SGHRS, CDR2 YFSETQ. The CDR3 loop reads CASSIAGANTGELFF. CDR3 nucleotides: TGCGCCAGCAGCATAGCGGGGGCGAACACCGGGGAGCTGTTTTTT.

The genes are TRBV5-1 and TRBJ2-1, with 8 positions matching TRBD1. Germline loops: CDR1 SGHRS, CDR2 YFSETQ. CDR3 length: 15 residues. V was clipped by 0 bases and J by 4 bases; unmatched bases: 3. CDR3 region: CASSLEGQVYNEQFF. The CDR3 DNA reads TGCGCCAGCAGCTTGGAGGGACAGGTTTACAATGAGCAGTTCTTC.

As regards this clone: Other DNA variants within this sample encode the same CDR3. The chain couples TRBV5-1 to TRBJ2-7, with D possibly matching TRBD1 (5 bases). CDR1 is SGHRS and CDR2 is YFSETQ in the germline V gene. V lost 4 bases and J 1 base, leaving 12 bases between the germline ends. CDR3 size: 14 residues. The CDR3 region has the DNA TGCGCCAGCAGCCCAAGGGGCGGATCCTACGAGCAGTACTTC. Protein sequence: CASSPRGGSYEQYF.

The V and J genes are TRBV3-1 (or the pseudogene TRBV3-2) and TRBJ1-4; D is ambiguous. V was pared by 1 base and J by 8 bases, with 14 bases between. Germline assignment: CDR1 LGHDT and CDR2 YNNKEL (reference sequence). The CDR3 runs 15 residues. For the CDR3, the DNA is TGTGCCAGCAGCCAAGGGAGGTTCGCTGAGGAAAAACTGTTTTTT. Its translation: CASSQGRFAEEKLFF.

The J gene is TRBJ1-2, the V gene TRBV5-1; 7 nucleotides agree with TRBD1. Germline V CDR1 and CDR2: SGHRS, YFSETQ. Trimming removed 5 bases from V and 5 bases from J; junction bases left unmatched: 9. CDR3 length: 14 amino acids. In DNA, the CDR3 is TGCGCCAGCAGTACTGGACAGGATGCATATGGCTACACCTTC. Translating it yields CASSTGQDAYGYTF.

The chain links TRBV2 to TRBJ2-7, with 10 bases aligning to TRBD2. V lost 4 bases to trimming and J lost 1 base; unmatched junction nucleotides: 7. The germline V gene encodes CDR1 SNHLY and CDR2 FYNNEI. The length of the CDR3 is 16 residues. The CDR3, as DNA: TGTGCCAGCAGTGCCGTGGGACTAGCGTTGTCCTACGAGCAGTACTTC. Translated: CASSAVGLALSYEQYF.

This clone appeared once. The chain carries TRBV2 and TRBJ1-1; D is unclear. V was shortened by 8 bases and J by 1 base, with 14 bases between the two germline ends. The CDR3 loop spans 14 amino acids. CDR1 SNHLY and CDR2 FYNNEI come from the germline V gene. The CDR3 DNA reads as TGTGCCAGCTCCCTCGGGGAGGGGAACACTGAAGCTTTCTTT. Protein: CASSLGEGNTEAFF.

This sequence joins TRBV18 and TRBJ2-1; 8 nucleotides agree with TRBD1. J lost 6 bases, V lost 3 bases, and 13 bases had no gene match. The CDR3 spans 17 residues. In germline, CDR1 is KGHSH, CDR2 LQKENI. CDR3 sequence: CASSPWVQGAYVNEQFF. As DNA, the CDR3 is TGTGCCAGCTCACCCTGGGTGCAGGGGGCTTATGTCAATGAGCAGTTCTTC. The full variable domain, rest sourced from reference TRBV18 and TRBJ2-1, is NAGVMQNPRHLVRRRGQEARLRCSPMKGHSHVYWYRQLPEEGLKFMVYLQKENIIDESGMPKERFSAEFPKEGPSILRIQQVVRGDSAAYFCASSPWVQGAYVNEQFFGPGTRLTVL.

The genes are TRBV7-9 and TRBJ2-3, with D maybe TRBD2 (5 bases). V lost 2 bases and J 4 bases, leaving 16 bases between the germline ends. Germline values: CDR1 SEHNR, CDR2 FQNEAQ (reference sequence). This CDR3 is 16 amino acids long. The CDR3 coding sequence is TGTGCCAGCAGCTTAAAAGGCGGCGGGTTGGCAGATACGCAGTATTTT. This sequence encodes CASSLKGGGLADTQYF.

As concerns this clone: Given a much more abundant clone one base away, this may be a read error. The rearrangement joins TRBV6-5 to TRBJ2-7; D may be TRBD1 (6 bases). CDR3 size: 11 residues. The V and J ends lost 6 bases and 3 bases respectively, with 6 bases between them. Germline V lookup: CDR1 MNHEY, CDR2 SVGAGI. CDR3 protein: CASRQGYEQYF. Written as DNA, the CDR3 is TGTGCCAGCAGACAGGGCTACGAGCAGTACTTC.

The chain links TRBV11-2 to TRBJ2-7; 7 positions match TRBD2. This CDR3 region has 16 residues. J gave up 1 base and V 0 bases, and 6 bases lay outside the gene matches. Germline CDR1 is SGHAT and CDR2 is FQNNGV. In nucleotides, the CDR3 is TGTGCCAGCAGCTTAGAAATAGCGGGTCCTTCCTACGAGCAGTACTTC. Amino acids: CASSLEIAGPSYEQYF.

This rearrangement joins TRBV3-1 (or the pseudogene TRBV3-2) to TRBJ1-1; D is unresolved. V lost 0 bases and J lost 10, with 9 bases in between. CDR3 length equals 12 residues. Per the germline V gene, CDR1 is LGHDT and CDR2 is YNNKEL (reference sequence). CDR3 coding DNA: TGTGCCAGCAGCCAAGAGGAGAAAACAGCTTTCTTT. The encoded protein is CASSQEEKTAFF.

V and J are TRBV5-6 and TRBJ1-1; D unclear. The CDR3 runs to 13 residues. Per the germline V gene, CDR1 is SGHDT and CDR2 is YYEEEE. The V end lost 5 bases, the J end lost 7 bases, and 15 bases lay between the germline ends. The CDR3, as DNA: TGTGCCAGCAGTTCATCAGGCACCCTTGAAGCTTTCTTT. This gives the protein CASSSSGTLEAFF.